Listed here are 17 T cell receptor beta chains from one sample, sequenced in a study of regulatory T cells in long-lasting Graves disease. Both iRepertoire HTBI primers and Arm-PCR of CDR3 regions were used to build the TCR beta libraries. MiXCR, run by TCRdb on the multiplex PCR reads, gives a single entry per CDR3 protein. The top ten hold around 10% of the sample, which has 400,000 to 500,000 distinct CDR3 sequences, 16% seen once. Time point denoted: newly diagnosed GD, antithyroid drugs for less than 3 months. RNA isolated from PBMCs was used to make the TCR library. These same data were also listed under a study on T cells in Graves' hyperthyroidism and ophthalmopathy.

The sequencing used peripheral blood mononuclear cells (PBMCs), collected at new diagnosis, from a patient treated with antithyroid drugs. The receptors were sampled from a woman younger than 45 with Graves disease.

This clonotype has at least ten counts. The V call is TRBV6-5, the J call TRBJ2-3, with 10 bases fitting TRBD2. The CDR3 runs to 14 residues. The trim removed 4 bases at V and 4 bases at J, leaving 2 bases unmatched. Germline-derived CDR1 and CDR2 are MNHEY and SVGAGI. The CDR3, as DNA: TGTGCCAGCAGTTCTAGCGGGAGACCAGATACGCAGTATTTT. This encodes CASSSSGRPDTQYF.

The chain is built from TRBV11-1 and TRBJ2-3; 8 bases match TRBD2. V was clipped by 5 bases and J by 2 bases; unmatched bases: 15. Germline V gives CDR1 SGHAT, CDR2 FQDESV (reference sequence). The length of the CDR3 is 18 residues. For the CDR3, the DNA is TGTGCCAGCAGCCAAATTCTAATACTAGCGGAGCCCACAGATACGCAGTATTTT. This translates into CASSQILILAEPTDTQYF.

The chain is built from TRBV5-1 and TRBJ1-6, with D unclear. Germline V gene data show CDR1 as SGHRS and CDR2 as YFSETQ. CDR3 length: 16 amino acids. The V end was cut by 4 bases, the J end by 7 bases, with 18 bases between. The CDR3 region is CASSLIGHSGNSPLHF. CDR3 nucleotides: TGCGCCAGCAGCCTCATAGGGCATTCGGGAAATTCACCCCTCCACTTT.

In its sample, this clonotype was seen a few times. This chain links TRBV19 with TRBJ1-2; no definite D call. Germline V gene data show CDR1 as LNHDA and CDR2 as SQIVND (reference sequence). V gave up 7 bases and J gave up 4 bases, with 13 bases separating them. This CDR3 comprises 13 residues. The CDR3 loop reads CASTPGRVYGYTF. In DNA, the CDR3 is TGTGCCAGTACTCCGGGGAGAGTCTATGGCTACACCTTC.

In the case of this clonotype: One end of the junction is discordant with germline, which a read error may explain. The chain carries TRBV27 and TRBJ1-1; D gene unclear. From germline, CDR1 is MNHEY and CDR2 SMNVEV (reference sequence). This CDR3 has 13 residues. The CDR3: CASSYELRWPGWF. The CDR3 nucleotides read TGTGCCAGCAGCTATGAGCTCCGCTGGCCGGGCTGGTTT.

This clonotype was found many times. The rearrangement uses TRBV5-1 and TRBJ2-3, with 10 bases matching TRBD1. V was clipped by 0 bases and J by 3 bases; unmatched bases: 4. Germline V CDR1 and CDR2: SGHRS, YFSETQ. The CDR3 covers 16 residues. Here the CDR3 DNA reads TGCGCCAGCAGCTTGGGTGACAGGGGGCGTACAGATACGCAGTATTTT. Amino acid sequence: CASSLGDRGRTDTQYF. Full variable domain (outside the CDR3, taken from reference TRBV5-1 and TRBJ2-3): KAGVTQTPRYLIKTRGQQVTLSCSPISGHRSVSWYQQTPGQGLQFLFEYFSETQRNKGNFPGRFSGRQFSNSRSEMNVSTLELGDSALYLCASSLGDRGRTDTQYFGPGTRLTVL.

In this sample, this clonotype turned up many times. The J gene is TRBJ2-1, the V gene TRBV28; 9 bases line up with TRBD1. The DNA end is a closer match to TRBJ2-5, so the J assignment may be wrong. The germline V gene encodes CDR1 MDHEN and CDR2 SYDVKM. The CDR3 length is 14 residues. The CDR3 spells CASSNTGGDGTQYF. CDR3 nucleotides: TGTGCCAGCAGTAATACAGGGGGCGACGGGACCCAGTACTTC.

About this clonotype itself: A single base is all that separates this from a far larger clone, so a read error is likely. This sequence joins TRBV7-2 and TRBJ2-4; unclear D gene. The CDR3 runs to 12 residues. From germline, CDR1 is SGHTA and CDR2 FQGNSA. Trimming took 3 bases from V and 13 from J, leaving 13 bases between them. CDR3 DNA sequence: TGTGCCAGCAGCTTGACACCCAATGAGCAGTACTTC. Amino acid sequence: CASSLTPNEQYF.

This clonotype was seen repeatedly, ten times or more. V gene TRBV11-2 combines with J gene TRBJ2-3; D is uncertain. The CDR3 covers 14 residues. The germline V gene encodes CDR1 SGHAT and CDR2 FQNNGV. The ends were cut back, 2 bases at V and 4 bases at J, with 10 bases in the middle. The CDR3 spells CASSLLVSPDTQYF. CDR3 bases: TGTGCCAGCAGCTTACTGGTGAGCCCAGATACGCAGTATTTT. The full variable domain, completed using reference TRBV11-2 and TRBJ2-3, is EAGVAQSPRYKIIEKRQSVAFWCNPISGHATLYWYQQILGQGPKLLIQFQNNGVVDDSQLPKDRFSAERLKGVDSTLKIQPAKLEDSAVYLCASSLLVSPDTQYFGPGTRLTVL.

Concerning this clonotype: This may arise from a read error, as a much more abundant clone is one base away. The CDR3 does not end in the conserved phenylalanine or tryptophan, so this is likely a read error. The chain joins TRBV29-1 to TRBJ1-2; a possible D gene is TRBD1 (5 bases). V lost 6 bases to trimming and J lost 4 bases, with 21 bases between them. The CDR3 length is 15 residues. Germline CDR1 SQVTM, CDR2 ANQGSEA. Here the CDR3 DNA reads TGCAGCGTCAACGATCGGACAACGCGGGCCTATGGCTACACCTCC. Amino acids: CSVNDRTTRAYGYTS.

J is TRBJ1-4 and V is TRBV20-1; maybe TRBD1 (5 bases). CDR3 length equals 14 residues. From germline, CDR1 is DFQATT and CDR2 SNEGSKA (reference sequence). Deletions cut 6 bases from V and 3 bases from J, with 14 bases between. In DNA form, the CDR3 reads TGCAGTGCCAGTAAGGACACTTCTAATGAAAAACTGTTTTTT. Translated: CSASKDTSNEKLFF.

This clonotype was picked up many times. The chain couples TRBV6-5 to TRBJ2-1; D ambiguous. The V and J ends lost 2 bases and 12 bases respectively, with 11 bases between them. The CDR3 loop spans 12 amino acids. Germline lookup yields CDR1 MNHEY and CDR2 SVGAGI. The CDR3 sequence: CASSYKSWGQFF. The CDR3 nucleotides are TGTGCCAGCAGTTACAAATCTTGGGGGCAGTTCTTC.

This clonotype showed up just once. This rearrangement joins TRBV15 to TRBJ1-5, with 8 bases lining up with TRBD1. V lost 1 base to trimming and J lost 7 bases; unmatched junction nucleotides: 18. Germline V gene lookup returns CDR1 LNHNV and CDR2 YYDKDF (reference sequence). This CDR3 comprises 19 residues. For the CDR3, the DNA is TGTGCCACCAGCAGAGCGCGGGGGAGCAGACAGGGGTCCGAGCAGCCCCAGCATTTT. Protein product: CATSRARGSRQGSEQPQHF.

The chain combines TRBV9 with TRBJ2-2, with 9 nucleotides matching TRBD2. Unmatched junction bases numbered 6, after V lost 2 bases and J lost 1 base. Germline V gene lookup returns CDR1 SGDLS and CDR2 YYNGEE. The CDR3 covers 17 residues. This CDR3 reads CASSVQGSGGNTGELFF. CDR3 coding DNA: TGTGCCAGCAGCGTCCAAGGTAGCGGGGGGAACACCGGGGAGCTGTTTTTT.

Concerning this clonotype itself: Being one base from a much bigger clone, this may be a read error. The CDR3 region is CASSDRATSRNTIYF. The CDR3 DNA follows: TGTGCCAGCAGTGACAGGGCCACCTCTAGAAACACCATATATTTT. The chain combines TRBV12-3 or TRBV12-4 with TRBJ1-3; 7 bases align to TRBD1. The CDR3 is 15 amino acids.

The CDR3 loop reads CASTFGAGGEDTQYF. The CDR3 coding sequence is TGTGCCAGCACCTTTGGAGCGGGAGGGGAAGATACGCAGTATTTT. The chain combines TRBV7-9 with TRBJ2-3; 10 bases match TRBD2. This CDR3 is built from 15 residues. V shed 7 bases and J 5 bases; nucleotides not matched to a gene: 9. Germline V gene lookup returns CDR1 SEHNR and CDR2 FQNEAQ (reference sequence).

The J gene is TRBJ2-5, the V gene TRBV29-1; D uncertain. CDR1 is SQVTM and CDR2 is ANQGSEA in the germline V gene. Trimming shortened V by 4 bases and J by 4 bases, and 10 bases separated the two germline ends. The CDR3 totals 12 residues. The CDR3 DNA reads as TGCAGCGTTGGGACCTTACGAGAGACCCAGTACTTC. It translates to CSVGTLRETQYF.